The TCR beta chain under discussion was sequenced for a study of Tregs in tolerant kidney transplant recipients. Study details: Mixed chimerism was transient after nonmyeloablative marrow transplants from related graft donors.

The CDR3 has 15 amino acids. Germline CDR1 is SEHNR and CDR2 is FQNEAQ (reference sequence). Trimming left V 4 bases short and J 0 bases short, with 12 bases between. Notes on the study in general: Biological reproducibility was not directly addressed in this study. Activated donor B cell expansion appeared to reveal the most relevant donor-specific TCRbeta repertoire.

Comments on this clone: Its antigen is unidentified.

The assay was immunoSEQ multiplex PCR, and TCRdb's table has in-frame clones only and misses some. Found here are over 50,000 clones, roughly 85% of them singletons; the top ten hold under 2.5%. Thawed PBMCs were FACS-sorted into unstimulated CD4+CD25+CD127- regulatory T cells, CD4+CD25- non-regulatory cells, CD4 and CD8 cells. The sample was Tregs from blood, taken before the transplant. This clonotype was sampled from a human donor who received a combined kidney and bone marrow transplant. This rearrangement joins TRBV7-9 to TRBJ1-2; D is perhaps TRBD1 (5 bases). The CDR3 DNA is TGTGCCAGCAGCTACGGGGGAAGACCTAACTATGGCTACACCTTC. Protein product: CASSYGGRPNYGYTF.